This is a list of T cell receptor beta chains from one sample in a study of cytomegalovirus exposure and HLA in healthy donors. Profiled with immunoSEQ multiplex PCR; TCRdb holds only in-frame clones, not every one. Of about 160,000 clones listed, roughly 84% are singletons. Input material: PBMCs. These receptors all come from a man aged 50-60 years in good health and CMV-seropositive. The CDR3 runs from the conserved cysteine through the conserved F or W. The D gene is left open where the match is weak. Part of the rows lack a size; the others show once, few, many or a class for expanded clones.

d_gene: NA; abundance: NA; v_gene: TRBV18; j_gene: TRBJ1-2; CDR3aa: CASSPGQANYGYTF; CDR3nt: TGTGCCAGCTCACCGGGGCAGGCAAACTATGGCTACACCTTC
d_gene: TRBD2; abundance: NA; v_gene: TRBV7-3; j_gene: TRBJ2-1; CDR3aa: CASSTGLAGGTEQFF; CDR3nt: TGTGCCAGCAGCACGGGACTAGCGGGAGGAACTGAGCAGTTCTTC
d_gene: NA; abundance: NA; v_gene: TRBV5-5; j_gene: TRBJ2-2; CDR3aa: CASSLSGYTGELFF; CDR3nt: TGTGCCAGCAGCTTGTCAGGTTACACCGGGGAGCTGTTTTTT
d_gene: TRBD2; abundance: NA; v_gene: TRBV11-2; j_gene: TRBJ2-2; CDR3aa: CASSLVRGGAGELFF; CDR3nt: TGTGCCAGCAGCTTAGTGCGGGGGGGGGCCGGGGAGCTGTTTTTT
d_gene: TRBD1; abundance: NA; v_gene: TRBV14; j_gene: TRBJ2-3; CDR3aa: CASSEGTGRIGTQYF; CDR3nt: TGTGCCAGCAGCGAGGGGACAGGGAGAATAGGAACGCAGTATTTT
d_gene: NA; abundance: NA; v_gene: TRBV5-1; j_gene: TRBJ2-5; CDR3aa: CASSSITSGGETQYF; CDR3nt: TGCGCCAGCAGCTCCATCACATCCGGGGGAGAGACCCAGTACTTC
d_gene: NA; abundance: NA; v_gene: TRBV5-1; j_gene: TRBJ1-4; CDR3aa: CASAPSGQINEKLFF; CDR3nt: TGCGCCAGCGCTCCGTCTGGACAGATTAATGAAAAACTGTTTTTT
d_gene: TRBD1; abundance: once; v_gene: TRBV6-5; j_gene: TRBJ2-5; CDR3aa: CASRTGQKETQYF; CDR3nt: TGTGCCAGCAGGACGGGACAGAAAGAGACCCAGTACTTC
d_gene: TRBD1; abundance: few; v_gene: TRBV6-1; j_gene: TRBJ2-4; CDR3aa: CASNGGTGGGNIQYF; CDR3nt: TGTGCCAGCAATGGAGGGACAGGGGGGGGAAACATTCAGTACTTC
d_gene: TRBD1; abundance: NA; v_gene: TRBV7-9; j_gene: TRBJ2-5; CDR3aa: CASSPGTENQETQYF; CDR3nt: TGTGCCAGCAGCCCCGGGACAGAGAACCAAGAGACCCAGTACTTC
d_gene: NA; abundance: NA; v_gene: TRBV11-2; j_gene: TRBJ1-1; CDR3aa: CASSLAPTAIEAFF; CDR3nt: TGTGCCAGCAGCTTAGCGCCCACAGCCATTGAAGCTTTCTTT
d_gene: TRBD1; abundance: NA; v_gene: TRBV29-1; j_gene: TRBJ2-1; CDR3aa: CSVGGQGVPQFF; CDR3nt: TGCAGCGTTGGGGGACAGGGGGTACCCCAGTTCTTC
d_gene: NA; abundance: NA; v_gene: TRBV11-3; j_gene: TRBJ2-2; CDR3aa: CASSDRGYGELFF; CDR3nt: TGTGCCAGCAGCGATAGGGGTTACGGGGAGCTGTTTTTT
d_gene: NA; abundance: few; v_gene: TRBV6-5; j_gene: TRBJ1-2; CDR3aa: CASSYSSRVYGYTF; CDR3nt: TGTGCCAGCAGTTACTCGAGCAGGGTCTATGGCTACACCTTC
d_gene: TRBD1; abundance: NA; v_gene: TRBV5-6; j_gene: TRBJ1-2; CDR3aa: CASTLTGTGDYGYTF; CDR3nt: TGTGCCAGCACCTTAACCGGGACAGGGGACTATGGCTACACCTTC
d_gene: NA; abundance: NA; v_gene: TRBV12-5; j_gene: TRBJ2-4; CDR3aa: CASGFEGVGKNIQYF; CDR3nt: TGTGCTAGTGGTTTTGAGGGAGTAGGGAAAAACATTCAGTACTTC
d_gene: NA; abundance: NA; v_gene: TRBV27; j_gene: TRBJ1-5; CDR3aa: CASSLTGSNQPQHF; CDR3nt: TGTGCCAGCAGTTTAACAGGGAGCAATCAGCCCCAGCATTTT
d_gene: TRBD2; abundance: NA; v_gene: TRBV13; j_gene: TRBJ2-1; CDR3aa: CASSSGGLAGAYNEQFF; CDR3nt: TGTGCCAGCAGCTCAGGGGGACTAGCGGGGGCTTACAATGAGCAGTTCTTC
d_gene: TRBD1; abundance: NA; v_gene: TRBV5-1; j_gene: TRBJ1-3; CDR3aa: CASSPGQLGNTIYF; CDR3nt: TGCGCCAGCAGCCCGGGACAGCTTGGAAACACCATATATTTT
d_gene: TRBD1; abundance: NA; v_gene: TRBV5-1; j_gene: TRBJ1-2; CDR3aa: CASSIWTGGNYGYTF; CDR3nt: TGCGCCAGCAGCATATGGACAGGGGGAAACTATGGCTACACCTTC
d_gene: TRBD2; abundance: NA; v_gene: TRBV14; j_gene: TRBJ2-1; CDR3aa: CASSQEYLAGGPVEQFF; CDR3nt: TGTGCCAGCAGCCAAGAATATCTAGCGGGGGGGCCGGTTGAGCAGTTCTTC
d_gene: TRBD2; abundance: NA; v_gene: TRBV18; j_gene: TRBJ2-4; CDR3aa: CASSLRASGIANIQYF; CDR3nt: TGTGCCAGCTCACTTCGGGCTAGCGGGATTGCGAACATTCAGTACTTC
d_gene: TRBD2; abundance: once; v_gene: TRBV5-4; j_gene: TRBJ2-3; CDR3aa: CASSSGLAGGTDTQYF; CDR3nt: TGTGCCAGCAGCTCCGGACTAGCGGGAGGGACAGATACGCAGTATTTT
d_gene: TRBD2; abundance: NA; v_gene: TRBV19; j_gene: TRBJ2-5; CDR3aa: CASSIEGGGETQYF; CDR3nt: TGTGCCAGTAGTATAGAGGGCGGGGGAGAGACCCAGTACTTC
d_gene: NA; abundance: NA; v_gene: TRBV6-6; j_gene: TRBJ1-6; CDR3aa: CASTDFFRTLHF; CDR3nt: TGTGCCAGCACCGACTTCTTTCGTACCCTCCACTTT
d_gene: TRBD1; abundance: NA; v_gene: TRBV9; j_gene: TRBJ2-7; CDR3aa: CASSLGTGGIYEQYF; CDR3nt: TGTGCCAGCAGCCTAGGGACAGGGGGTATTTACGAGCAGTACTTC
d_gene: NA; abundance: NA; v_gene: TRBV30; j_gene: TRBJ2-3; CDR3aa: CAWSVGNPDTQYF; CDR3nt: TGTGCCTGGAGTGTTGGCAACCCCGATACGCAGTATTTT
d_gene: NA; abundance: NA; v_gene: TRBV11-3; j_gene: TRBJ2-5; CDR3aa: CASSLGEEETQYF; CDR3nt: TGTGCCAGCAGCTTAGGAGAAGAGGAGACCCAGTACTTC
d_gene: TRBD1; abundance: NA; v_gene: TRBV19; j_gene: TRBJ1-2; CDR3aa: CASRPIQGAPRGYTF; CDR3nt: TGTGCCAGTAGGCCAATACAGGGGGCGCCGAGGGGCTACACCTTC
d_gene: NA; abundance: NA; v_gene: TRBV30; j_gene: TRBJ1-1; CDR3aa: CAWSVGTVNTEAFF; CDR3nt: TGTGCCTGGAGTGTAGGGACTGTGAACACTGAAGCTTTCTTT
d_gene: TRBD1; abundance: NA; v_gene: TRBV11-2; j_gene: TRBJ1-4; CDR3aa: CASSLDRGPNEKLFF; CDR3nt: TGTGCCAGCAGCTTGGACAGGGGCCCTAATGAAAAACTGTTTTTT
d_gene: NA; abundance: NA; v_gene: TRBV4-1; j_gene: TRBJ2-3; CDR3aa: CASSQGGTGEDTQYF; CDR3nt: TGCGCCAGCAGCCAAGGGGGGACGGGGGAGGATACGCAGTATTTT
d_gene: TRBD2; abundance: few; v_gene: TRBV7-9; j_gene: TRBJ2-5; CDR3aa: CASSDTSGITQETQYF; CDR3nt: TGTGCCAGCAGCGATACTAGCGGGATTACCCAAGAGACCCAGTACTTC
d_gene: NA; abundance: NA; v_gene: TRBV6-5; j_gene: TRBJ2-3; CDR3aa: CASSLTTGQKDTQYF; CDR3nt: TGTGCCAGCAGTCTCACCACAGGGCAGAAAGATACGCAGTATTTT
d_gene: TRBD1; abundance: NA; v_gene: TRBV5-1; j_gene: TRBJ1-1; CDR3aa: CASSPWTGGAAFF; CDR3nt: TGCGCCAGCAGCCCCTGGACAGGAGGAGCTGCTTTCTTT